This TCR beta chain was observed in a study of cytomegalovirus exposure and HLA in healthy donors. The PCR ran on 60 Vbeta and 13 Jbeta primers. Clones were read by immunoSEQ multiplex PCR, and TCRdb kept only the in-frame ones, dropping some. The sample has roughly 71,000 clones; less than 65% are singletons. It was healthy bone marrow donors who served as donors. Trimming shortened V by 4 bases and J by 10 bases, and 23 bases separated the two germline ends. CDR1 is GTSNPN, CDR2 SVGIG, per germline (reference sequence). The CDR3 has 16 residues. V gene TRBV30 combines with J gene TRBJ1-6; the D gene is possibly TRBD1 (5 bases). Sequencing used PBMCs. This receptor was taken from a young man in good health and CMV-seronegative. CDR3 protein: CAWNQAGGAWESPLHF. In nucleotides, the CDR3 is TGTGCCTGGAACCAAGCCGGGGGAGCTTGGGAGTCACCCCTCCACTTT. Drawing the rest from reference TRBV30 and TRBJ1-6, the complete variable domain is SQTIHQWPATLVQPVGSPLSLECTVEGTSNPNLYWYRQAAGRGLQLLFYSVGIGQISSEVPQNLSASRPQDRQFILSSKKLLLSDSGFYLCAWNQAGGAWESPLHFGNGTRLTVT.